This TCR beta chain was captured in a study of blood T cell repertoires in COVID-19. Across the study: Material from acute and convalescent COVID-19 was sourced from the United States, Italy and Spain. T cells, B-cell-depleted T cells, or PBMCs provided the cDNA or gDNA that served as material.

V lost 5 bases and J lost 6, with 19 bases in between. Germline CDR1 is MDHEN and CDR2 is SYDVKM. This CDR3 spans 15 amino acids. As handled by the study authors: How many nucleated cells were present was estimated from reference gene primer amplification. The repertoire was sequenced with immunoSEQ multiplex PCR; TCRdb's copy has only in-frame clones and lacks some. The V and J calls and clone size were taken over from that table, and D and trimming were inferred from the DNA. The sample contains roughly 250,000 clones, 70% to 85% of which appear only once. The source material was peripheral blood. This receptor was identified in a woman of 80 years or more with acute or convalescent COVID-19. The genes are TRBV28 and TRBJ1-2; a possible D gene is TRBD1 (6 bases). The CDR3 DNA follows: TGTGCCAGCAGTCCTCGTGGGCAGGGGTCAAATGGCTACACCTTC. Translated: CASSPRGQGSNGYTF.